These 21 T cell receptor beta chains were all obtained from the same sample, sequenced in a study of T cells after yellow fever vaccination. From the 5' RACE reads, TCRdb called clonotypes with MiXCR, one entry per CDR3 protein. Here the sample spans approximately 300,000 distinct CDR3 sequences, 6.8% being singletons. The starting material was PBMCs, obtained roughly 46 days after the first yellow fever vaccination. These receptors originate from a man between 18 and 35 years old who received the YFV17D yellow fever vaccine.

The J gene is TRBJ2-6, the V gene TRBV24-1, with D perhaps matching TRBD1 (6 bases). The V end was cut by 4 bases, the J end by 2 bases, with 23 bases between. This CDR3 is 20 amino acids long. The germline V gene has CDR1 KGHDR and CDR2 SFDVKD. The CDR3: CATSERQDSYSFTGANVLTF. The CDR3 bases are TGTGCCACCAGTGAACGACAGGACTCCTACTCCTTTACTGGGGCCAACGTCCTGACTTTC.

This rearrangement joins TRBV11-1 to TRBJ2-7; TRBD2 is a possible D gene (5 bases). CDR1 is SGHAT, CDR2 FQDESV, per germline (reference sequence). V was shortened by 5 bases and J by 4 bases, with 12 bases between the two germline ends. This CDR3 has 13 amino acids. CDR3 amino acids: CASSAQTGYEQYF. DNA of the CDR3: TGTGCCAGCAGCGCCCAAACGGGGTACGAGCAGTACTTC. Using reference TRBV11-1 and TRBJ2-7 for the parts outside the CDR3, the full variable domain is EAEVAQSPRYKITEKSQAVAFWCDPISGHATLYWYRQILGQGPELLVQFQDESVVDDSQLPKDRFSAERLKGVDSTLKIQPAELGDSAMYLCASSAQTGYEQYFGPGTRLTVT.

The CDR3 here is CASSPTATYEQYF. The CDR3 DNA is TGTGCCAGCAGCCCGACGGCGACCTACGAGCAGTACTTC. V is TRBV7-2 and J is TRBJ2-7, with D unresolved. Germline values: CDR1 SGHTA, CDR2 FQGNSA. The CDR3 has 13 residues. Trimming stripped 5 bases from V and 2 bases from J, with 10 bases between.

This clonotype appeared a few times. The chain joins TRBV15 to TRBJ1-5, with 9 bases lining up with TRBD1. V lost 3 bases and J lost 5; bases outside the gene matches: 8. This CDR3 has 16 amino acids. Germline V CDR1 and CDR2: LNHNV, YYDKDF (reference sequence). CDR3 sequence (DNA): TGTGCCACCAGCAGTGGGGCTACAGGGGGCTATCAGCCCCAGCATTTT. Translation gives CATSSGATGGYQPQHF.

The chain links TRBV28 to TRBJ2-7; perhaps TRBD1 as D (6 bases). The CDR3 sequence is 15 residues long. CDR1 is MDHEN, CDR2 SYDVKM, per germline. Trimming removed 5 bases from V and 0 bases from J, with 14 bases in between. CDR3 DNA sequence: TGTGCCAGCAGTCCTCCCGGGACATCCTCCTACGAGCAGTACGTC. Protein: CASSPPGTSSYEQYV.

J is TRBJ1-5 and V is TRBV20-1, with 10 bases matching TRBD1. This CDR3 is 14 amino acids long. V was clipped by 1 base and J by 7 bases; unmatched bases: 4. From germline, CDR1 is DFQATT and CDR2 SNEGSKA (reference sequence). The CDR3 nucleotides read TGCAGTGCTAGAGGGGACAGGGGATACCAGCCCCAGCATTTT. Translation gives CSARGDRGYQPQHF.

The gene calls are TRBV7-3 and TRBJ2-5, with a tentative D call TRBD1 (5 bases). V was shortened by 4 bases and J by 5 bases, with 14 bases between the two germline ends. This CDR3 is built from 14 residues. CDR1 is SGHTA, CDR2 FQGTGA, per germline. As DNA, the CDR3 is TGTGCCAGCAGCTCCTCGGACATGTTGGAGACCCAGTACTTC. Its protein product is CASSSSDMLETQYF.

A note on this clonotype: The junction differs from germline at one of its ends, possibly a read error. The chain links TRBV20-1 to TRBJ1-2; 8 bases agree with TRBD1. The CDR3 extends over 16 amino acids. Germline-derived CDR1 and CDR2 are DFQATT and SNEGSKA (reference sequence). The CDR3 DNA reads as TGCTGTGCTAGAGGGTATGGACAGGGCTCTAACTATGGCTACACCTTC. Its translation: CCARGYGQGSNYGYTF.

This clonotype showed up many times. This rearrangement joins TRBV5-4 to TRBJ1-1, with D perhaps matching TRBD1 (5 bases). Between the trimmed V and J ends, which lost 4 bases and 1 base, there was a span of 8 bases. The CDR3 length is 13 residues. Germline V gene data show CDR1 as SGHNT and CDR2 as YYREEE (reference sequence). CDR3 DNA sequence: TGTGCCAGCAGCCCCGGACAGAACACTGAAGCTTTCTTT. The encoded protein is CASSPGQNTEAFF. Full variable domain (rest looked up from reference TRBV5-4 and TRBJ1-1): ETGVTQSPTHLIKTRGQQVTLRCSSQSGHNTVSWYQQALGQGPQFIFQYYREEENGRGNFPPRFSGLQFPNYSSELNVNALELDDSALYLCASSPGQNTEAFFGQGTRLTVV.

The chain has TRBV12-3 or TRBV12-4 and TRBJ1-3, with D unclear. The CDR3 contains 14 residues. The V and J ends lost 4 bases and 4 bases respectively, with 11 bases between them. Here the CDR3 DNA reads TGTGCCAGCAGTTACCAGCCCAGGGGAAACACCATATATTTT. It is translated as CASSYQPRGNTIYF.

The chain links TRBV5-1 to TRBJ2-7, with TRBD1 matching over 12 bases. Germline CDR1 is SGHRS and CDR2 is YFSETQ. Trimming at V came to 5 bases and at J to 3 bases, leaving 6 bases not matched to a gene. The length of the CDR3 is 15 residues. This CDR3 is CASRAGTGGLYEQYF. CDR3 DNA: TGCGCCAGCAGGGCCGGGACAGGGGGCCTCTACGAGCAGTACTTC.

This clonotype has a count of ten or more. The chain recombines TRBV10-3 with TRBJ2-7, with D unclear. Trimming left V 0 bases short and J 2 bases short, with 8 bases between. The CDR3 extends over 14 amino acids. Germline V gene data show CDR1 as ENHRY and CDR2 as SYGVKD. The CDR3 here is CAISESNGAYEQYV. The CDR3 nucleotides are TGTGCCATCAGTGAGTCTAACGGAGCCTACGAGCAGTACGTC.

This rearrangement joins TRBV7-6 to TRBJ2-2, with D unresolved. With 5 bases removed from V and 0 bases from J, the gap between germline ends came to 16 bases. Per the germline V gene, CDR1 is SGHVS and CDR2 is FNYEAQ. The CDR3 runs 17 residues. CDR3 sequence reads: CASSLNRGQPNTGELFF. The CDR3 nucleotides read TGTGCCAGCAGCCTCAATCGAGGTCAGCCGAACACCGGGGAGCTGTTTTTT.

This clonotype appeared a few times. In DNA, the CDR3 is TGTGCCAGCAGCTTATTGCTAGCGGGGAGCACAGATACGCAGTATTTT. This gives the protein CASSLLLAGSTDTQYF. The chain is built from TRBV7-2 and TRBJ2-3; 9 positions agree with TRBD2. The CDR3 runs 16 residues. Germline V gene data show CDR1 as SGHTA and CDR2 as FQGNSA. V gave up 2 bases and J gave up 0 bases; unmatched junction bases: 3.

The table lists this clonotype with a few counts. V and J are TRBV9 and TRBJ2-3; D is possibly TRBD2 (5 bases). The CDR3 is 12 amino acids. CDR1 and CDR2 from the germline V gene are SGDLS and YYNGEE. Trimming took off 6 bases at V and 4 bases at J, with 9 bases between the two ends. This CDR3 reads CASNLGADTQYF. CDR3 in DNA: TGTGCCAGCAACCTCGGGGCAGATACGCAGTATTTT.

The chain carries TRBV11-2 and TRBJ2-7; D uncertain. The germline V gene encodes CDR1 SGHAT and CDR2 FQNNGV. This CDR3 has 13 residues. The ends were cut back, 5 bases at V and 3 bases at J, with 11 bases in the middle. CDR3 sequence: CASSPREGYEQYV. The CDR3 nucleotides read TGTGCCAGCAGCCCGCGAGAAGGCTACGAGCAGTACGTC.

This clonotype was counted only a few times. CDR3 nucleotides: TGTGCCAGCAGTTTAGGTGTGACTAGCGGGTACGCCGGGGAGCTGTTTTTT. Its translation is CASSLGVTSGYAGELFF. This chain links TRBV12-3 or TRBV12-4 with TRBJ2-2; 10 bases match TRBD2. This CDR3 contains 17 residues. The J segment lost 6 bases and the V segment lost 1 base, leaving 8 bases of the junction unmatched.

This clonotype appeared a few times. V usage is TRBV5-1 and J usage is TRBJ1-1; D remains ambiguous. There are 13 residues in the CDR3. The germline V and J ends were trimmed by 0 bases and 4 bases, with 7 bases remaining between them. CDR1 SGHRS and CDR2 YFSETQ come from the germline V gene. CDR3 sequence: CASSLESVTEAFF. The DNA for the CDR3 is TGCGCCAGCAGCTTGGAATCAGTCACTGAAGCTTTCTTT. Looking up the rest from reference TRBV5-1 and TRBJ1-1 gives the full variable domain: KAGVTQTPRYLIKTRGQQVTLSCSPISGHRSVSWYQQTPGQGLQFLFEYFSETQRNKGNFPGRFSGRQFSNSRSEMNVSTLELGDSALYLCASSLESVTEAFFGQGTRLTVV.

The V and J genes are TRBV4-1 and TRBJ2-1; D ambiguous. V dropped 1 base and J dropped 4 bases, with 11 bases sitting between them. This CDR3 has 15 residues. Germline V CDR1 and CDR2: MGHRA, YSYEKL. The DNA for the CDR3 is TGCGCCAGCAGCCAAGCCGACACGTCTTACAATGAGCAGTTCTTC. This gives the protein CASSQADTSYNEQFF.

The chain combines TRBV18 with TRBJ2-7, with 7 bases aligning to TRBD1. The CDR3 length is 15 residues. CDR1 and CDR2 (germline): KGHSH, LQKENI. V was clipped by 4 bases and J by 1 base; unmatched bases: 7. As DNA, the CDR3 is TGTGCCAGCTCACTCCTCCCGACAGGGTCCTACGAGCAGTACTTC. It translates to CASSLLPTGSYEQYF.

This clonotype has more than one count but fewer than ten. The CDR3 is CASSLAGANIQYF. The CDR3 nucleotides are TGTGCCAGCAGCTTGGCAGGGGCTAACATTCAGTACTTC. V is TRBV5-6 and J is TRBJ2-4; D is perhaps TRBD1 (6 bases). Trimming pared 0 bases from V and 7 bases from J, leaving 8 bases between. The CDR3 is 13 amino acids. Per germline, CDR1 SGHDT and CDR2 YYEEEE.